These T cell receptor beta chains were read from a single sample in a study of regulatory T cells in long-lasting Graves disease. TCRdb reprocessed the multiplex PCR reads via MiXCR and lists one record per CDR3 protein. The profile shows about 470,000 distinct CDR3 sequences, 20% to 25% of them singletons. The sequences come from peripheral blood mononuclear cells (PBMCs), collected when the disease was refractory, from a patient treated with antithyroid drugs. These receptors were collected from a female donor with Graves disease. Both conserved end residues are part of each CDR3. A D gene is named only where the DNA matches it firmly. Not every row has a clone size; where given, it reads once, few, many or a size class.

CDR3 DNA | CDR3 protein | D gene | J gene | clone size | V gene
TGTGCCAGCAGTTACGCCGGACGAAACTACGAGCAGTACTTC | CASSYAGRNYEQYF | NA | TRBJ2-7 | many | TRBV27
TGTGCCAGCAAAGGCGACAGTCAAGAGACCCAGTACTTC | CASKGDSQETQYF | NA | TRBJ2-5 | NA | TRBV3-1
TGTGCCAGTAATACAGCCATGAACACTGAAGCTTTCTTT | CASNTAMNTEAFF | NA | TRBJ1-1 | NA | TRBV19
TGCAGCGTTGTCGACAGGGGTCGGCAGCCCCAGCATTTT | CSVVDRGRQPQHF | TRBD1 | TRBJ1-5 | few | TRBV29-1
TGCAGTGCTCAACAGACTAGCGGAATAGATACGCAGTATTTT | CSAQQTSGIDTQYF | TRBD2 | TRBJ2-3 | NA | TRBV20-1
TGCAGTGCTAGAATGTACCTGGACAGTGATCCGTATGGCTACACCTTC | CSARMYLDSDPYGYTF | NA | TRBJ1-2 | many | TRBV20-1
TGTGCCAGCAGTGACAGGAATACGCAGTATTTT | CASSDRNTQYF | NA | TRBJ2-3 | NA | TRBV6-1
TGCGCCAGCAGTGATCCGGGACAGGGAGGGTATGGCTACACCTTC | CASSDPGQGGYGYTF | TRBD1 | TRBJ1-2 | NA | TRBV10-2
TGTGCCAGCAGCTCGATCGGGACTAGCGCCGGGGAGCTGTTTTTT | CASSSIGTSAGELFF | TRBD2 | TRBJ2-2 | many | TRBV11-2
TGTGCCAGCAGGTTGACCTACGAGCAGTACTTC | CASRLTYEQYF | NA | TRBJ2-7 | NA | TRBV28
TGCAGCGTTCGTTTGGGAGGGGGGCAAGAGACCCAGTACTTC | CSVRLGGGQETQYF | NA | TRBJ2-5 | few | TRBV29-1
TGTGCCAGCAGCCCAGGACGGACTTACCAAGAGACCCAGTACTTC | CASSPGRTYQETQYF | NA | TRBJ2-5 | many | TRBV3-1
TGTGCCAGCAGCTTAAAAGGACTAGTCGGTTCCTCATTCTACTACGAGCAGTACTTC | CASSLKGLVGSSFYYEQYF | TRBD2 | TRBJ2-7 | few | TRBV7-8
TGTGCCAGCAGCTCCGGGACAGGGGACAATCAGCCCCAGCATTTT | CASSSGTGDNQPQHF | TRBD1 | TRBJ1-5 | NA | TRBV9
TGTGCCTGGGGGTTAAGCACAGATACGCAGTATTTT | CAWGLSTDTQYF | NA | TRBJ2-3 | NA | TRBV30
TGTGCCAGCAGCCATCCCCGCCTCAGCGGGACGCAGTATTTT | CASSHPRLSGTQYF | NA | TRBJ2-3 | NA | TRBV3-1
TGTGCCTGGAGTGTTAACTCCTACGAGCAGTACTTC | CAWSVNSYEQYF | NA | TRBJ2-7 | few | TRBV30
TGTGCCAGCAGCTCTTCGGACATGGCCTCCTACGAGCAGTACTTC | CASSSSDMASYEQYF | NA | TRBJ2-7 | many | TRBV7-9
TGCAGCGTTGGAACCTGGAGCGGAGTGAACACCGGGGAGCTGTTTTTT | CSVGTWSGVNTGELFF | NA | TRBJ2-2 | few | TRBV29-1
TGCAGCGTTGACAGTTACGGAGGGAGAGGCGGAGGCTACACCTTC | CSVDSYGGRGGGYTF | NA | TRBJ1-2 | NA | TRBV29-1
TGTGCCAGCAGCCCAGCGGGACAGGTCTCCCTCCACTTT | CASSPAGQVSLHF | TRBD1 | TRBJ1-6 | many | TRBV11-2
TGTGCCAGCAGCTTGGTCGGTCTGGGGACTGAAGCTTTCTTT | CASSLVGLGTEAFF | NA | TRBJ1-1 | many | TRBV28
TGTGCCTGGCGATTGGTTACTGAAGCTTTCTTT | CAWRLVTEAFF | NA | TRBJ1-1 | few | TRBV30
TGTGCCCGCAGTGAATCTCTGAACCAAAACCATGGCTACACCTTC | CARSESLNQNHGYTF | NA | TRBJ1-2 | NA | TRBV6-2/TRBV6-3
TGTGCCAGCAGTTTATCAGGGTTAACCTACGAGCAGTACTTC | CASSLSGLTYEQYF | NA | TRBJ2-7 | few | TRBV28
TGCAGTGCTAGTTCGCCGCAGTCCCTCGGCCCCTACGAGCAGTACTTC | CSASSPQSLGPYEQYF | NA | TRBJ2-7 | many | TRBV20-1
TGTGCCAGCGGCCGGGTAGCGCTGAGCTCCTACGAGCAGTACTTC | CASGRVALSSYEQYF | NA | TRBJ2-7 | many | TRBV7-2
TGTGCCAGCAGTTTTGTAGTCGGACAGGGGGCGCGGGAGCAGTACTTC | CASSFVVGQGAREQYF | TRBD1 | TRBJ2-7 | NA | TRBV28
TGTGCCAGCAGCTTCGGGCCGAGGGGGACCTACGAGCAGTACTTC | CASSFGPRGTYEQYF | NA | TRBJ2-7 | few | TRBV7-2
TGCGCCAGTCGGCCGGAGAACACTGAAGCTTTCTTT | CASRPENTEAFF | NA | TRBJ1-1 | many | TRBV5-1
TGTGCCAGCAGCCTTACCCTGGGGGGGACCATGAACACTGAAGCTTTCTTT | CASSLTLGGTMNTEAFF | NA | TRBJ1-1 | many | TRBV11-2
TGCGCCAGCAGCCACCATGGTATGAACACTGAAGCTTTCTTT | CASSHHGMNTEAFF | NA | TRBJ1-1 | NA | TRBV4-1
TGTGCCAGCAGCTCCACCAGACAGGATTATAATTCACCCCTCCACTTT | CASSSTRQDYNSPLHF | NA | TRBJ1-6 | NA | TRBV5-6
TGTGCCAGCAGCTCAATCTTGGGCAGCGGGCAAGCGAACACCGGGGAGCTGTTTTTT | CASSSILGSGQANTGELFF | NA | TRBJ2-2 | few | TRBV7-3
TGTGCCAGCAGTGTGGATGAAAAACTGTTTTTT | CASSVDEKLFF | NA | TRBJ1-4 | many | TRBV2
TGTGCCGGCAGCTTACAGGAATATGGCTACACCTTC | CAGSLQEYGYTF | NA | TRBJ1-2 | NA | TRBV7-9
TGTGCCAGCAGCTACGAGTTCGCCTACGAGCAGTACTTC | CASSYEFAYEQYF | NA | TRBJ2-7 | NA | TRBV7-8
TGTGCCAGCAGCCTGGGAGACGGTAGGAACACCGGGGAGCTGTTTTTT | CASSLGDGRNTGELFF | NA | TRBJ2-2 | NA | TRBV7-9
TGTGCCAGCAGTTACAAACCGGGGGGCGAGCAGTACTTC | CASSYKPGGEQYF | TRBD2 | TRBJ2-7 | NA | TRBV6-2/TRBV6-3
TGTGCCAGCAGTGAAGACAGGGGGCTTTCACCCCTCCACTTT | CASSEDRGLSPLHF | TRBD1 | TRBJ1-6 | many | TRBV2
TGTGCCAGCAGTCCCATGGGGGGCTCTCACTATGGCTACACCTTC | CASSPMGGSHYGYTF | NA | TRBJ1-2 | few | TRBV12-3/TRBV12-4
TGCGCCAGCAGTTTTGGGAATCCAGGGGTGAACACCGGGGAGCTGTTTTTT | CASSFGNPGVNTGELFF | NA | TRBJ2-2 | many | TRBV5-1
TGCAGTGCTAGAGATCTGGCAGGACGCTACGAGCAGTACTTC | CSARDLAGRYEQYF | NA | TRBJ2-7 | few | TRBV20-1
TGTGCCAGCAGTTTTTGGTCGCGGGGCACAAACATTCAGTACTTC | CASSFWSRGTNIQYF | NA | TRBJ2-4 | NA | TRBV12-3/TRBV12-4
TGTGCCAGCAGCTTAGGACGTGAAGGGGGGAGGAACACTGAAGCTTTCTTT | CASSLGREGGRNTEAFF | NA | TRBJ1-1 | NA | TRBV7-9
TGTGCCTGGAGCTTAATCGGGGGTTATAATTCACCCCTCCACTTT | CAWSLIGGYNSPLHF | NA | TRBJ1-6 | NA | TRBV30
TGCAGTGCTAGAGATCTAATTACCTTGGCGACCCAGTACTTC | CSARDLITLATQYF | NA | TRBJ2-5 | many | TRBV20-1
TGTGCCAGCAGCGTAAGGTCCGGAAACTACGAGCAGTACTTC | CASSVRSGNYEQYF | NA | TRBJ2-7 | NA | TRBV9
TGTGCCAGCAGTGATCCGGGACAGGGCTCCTACGAGCAGTACTTC | CASSDPGQGSYEQYF | TRBD1 | TRBJ2-7 | many | TRBV2
TGTGCCAGCAGTGAGTCGGGGCTGAACACTGAAGCTTTCTTT | CASSESGLNTEAFF | NA | TRBJ1-1 | many | TRBV2
TGTGCCAGCAGTTACGCGGGGTACACTGAAGCTTTCTTT | CASSYAGYTEAFF | NA | TRBJ1-1 | NA | TRBV6-5
TGTGCCAGCAGTTATGAGGCTTCAGGGACTGGCCAGCCCCAGCATTTT | CASSYEASGTGQPQHF | NA | TRBJ1-5 | many | TRBV6-5
TGTGCCAGCATCCCGAGGAACCAGCAAAACATTCAGTACTTC | CASIPRNQQNIQYF | NA | TRBJ2-4 | NA | TRBV7-9
TGTGCCAGCAGGGATTCCGGGACAGGGGGTTCACCCCTCCACTTT | CASRDSGTGGSPLHF | TRBD1 | TRBJ1-6 | many | TRBV6-1
TGTGCCAGCAGACGGACAGGGTTTCGGTACTTC | CASRRTGFRYF | TRBD1 | TRBJ2-7 | many | TRBV11-2
TGTGCCAGCAGTCAACAGGGGGAAAAACTGTTTTTT | CASSQQGEKLFF | TRBD1 | TRBJ1-4 | many | TRBV28
TGCGCCAGCAGGTTAGGGTTCCAAGAGACCCAGTACTTC | CASRLGFQETQYF | NA | TRBJ2-5 | NA | TRBV5-1
TGCGCCAGCAGCCAAGATCGGGGGGGGGCTCCTGAAGCTTTCTTT | CASSQDRGGAPEAFF | NA | TRBJ1-1 | NA | TRBV4-1
TGTGCCAGCAGTTACGCCCCGCCCGGGGTGGGCTACGAGCAGTACTTC | CASSYAPPGVGYEQYF | NA | TRBJ2-7 | many | TRBV6-5
TGTGCCACCAGTGATGGGCGGGGACTAGCGGGAGAAAGTGTGGCCGGGGAGCTGTTTTTT | CATSDGRGLAGESVAGELFF | TRBD2 | TRBJ2-2 | many | TRBV24-1